Listed below are T cell receptor beta chains from one sample, sequenced in a study of blood T cell repertoires in COVID-19. Profiled with immunoSEQ multiplex PCR; TCRdb holds only in-frame clones, not every one. The sample shows approximately 300,000 clones, around 87% of them seen only once. Sequenced sample: peripheral blood. All receptors derive from a woman aged 45-65 years with active or convalescent COVID-19. CDR3s include the opening cysteine and the closing phenylalanine or tryptophan. The D gene is left open where the match is weak. Some rows mark clone size as missing; the rest say once, few, many or name a class of expanded clone.

v_call	clone_size	d_call	j_call	cdr3_nt	cdr3_aa
TRBV9	.	TRBD1	TRBJ1-3	TGTGCCAGCAGCGGCGCTTCAGGGGGCTCTGGAAACACCATATATTTT	CASSGASGGSGNTIYF
TRBV11-1	few	.	TRBJ2-1	TGTGCCAGCAGGTTTGGGGCGAGAGAGCAGTTCTTC	CASRFGAREQFF
TRBV27	.	.	TRBJ2-1	TGTGCCAGCAGTCCCAGGGGGGTAACCTACAATGAGCAGTTCTTC	CASSPRGVTYNEQFF
TRBV10-1	.	TRBD2	TRBJ2-1	TGCGCCACCCGGACTAGCGGGGGTATCAATGAGCAGTTCTTC	CATRTSGGINEQFF
TRBV2	.	TRBD2	TRBJ2-2	TGTGCCAGCAGCCCGAACCCGGGGGGGGCAAGCGGGGAGCTGTTTTTT	CASSPNPGGASGELFF
TRBV11-1	.	.	TRBJ1-1	TGTGCCAGCAGCCCCCTAGGGGACACTGAAGCTTTCTTT	CASSPLGDTEAFF
TRBV5-1	.	.	TRBJ1-5	TGCGCCAGCAGCGAAGGGACAAATAATCAGCCCCAGCATTTT	CASSEGTNNQPQHF
TRBV6-4	.	TRBD1	TRBJ1-2	TGTGCCAGCAGAGCCGGGACAGGGAGTGCCTATGGCTACACCTTC	CASRAGTGSAYGYTF
TRBV11-3	.	.	TRBJ1-1	TGTGCCAGCAGCGGGGCGCTGAGCACTGAAGCTTTCTTT	CASSGALSTEAFF
TRBV7-9	.	.	TRBJ2-1	TGTGCCAGCAGCTTAGACGCTCCAGGTAGCTCCTACAATGAGCAGTTCTTC	CASSLDAPGSSYNEQFF
TRBV2	.	TRBD1	TRBJ2-7	TGTGCCAGCAGTGAGGGGAGGACAGGGGTCGGCTACGAGCAGTACTTC	CASSEGRTGVGYEQYF
TRBV29-1	.	.	TRBJ1-1	TGCAGCGGAGCCGGGACTCAAACTGAAGCTTTCTTT	CSGAGTQTEAFF
TRBV28	.	.	TRBJ2-5	TGTGCCAGCAGTTTAATCTTTGAGACCCAGTACTTC	CASSLIFETQYF
TRBV7-9	.	.	TRBJ2-4	TGTGCCAGCAGCCCTGTAAGGGGTTCCAAAAACATTCAGTACTTC	CASSPVRGSKNIQYF